The T cell receptor (beta chain) described here comes from a study of blood T cells in healthy people across ages. Study as a whole: Capturing about one barcoded beta molecule per two T cells was achieved by template switching. Broader study findings: PBMCs left unsorted prevented a conclusive naive versus antigen-experienced comparison. Roughly linearly, TCR beta diversity per million T cells fell as age increased.

A second PCR of about 7 to 12 cycles used a sample-barcoded 5' primer and a J-beta primer mix. TCRdb passed the 5' RACE reads through MiXCR, listing each CDR3 protein once. Of 540,000 or so distinct CDR3 sequences in the sample, around half were seen once. About this clonotype: No antigen is known for it.

Sample: blood. The sequence was collected from an elderly man in good health.

Written as DNA, the CDR3 is TGTGCCAGCAGCCCACGGGACGCACACGAGCAGTACTTC. It specifies CASSPRDAHEQYF. The chain uses TRBV7-2 and TRBJ2-4, with D perhaps being TRBD1 or TRBD2 (5 bases each). With the DNA end fitting TRBJ2-7 better, the J assignment may be wrong. CDR1 and CDR2 from the germline V gene are SGHTA and FQGNSA. CDR3 length: 13 amino acids.